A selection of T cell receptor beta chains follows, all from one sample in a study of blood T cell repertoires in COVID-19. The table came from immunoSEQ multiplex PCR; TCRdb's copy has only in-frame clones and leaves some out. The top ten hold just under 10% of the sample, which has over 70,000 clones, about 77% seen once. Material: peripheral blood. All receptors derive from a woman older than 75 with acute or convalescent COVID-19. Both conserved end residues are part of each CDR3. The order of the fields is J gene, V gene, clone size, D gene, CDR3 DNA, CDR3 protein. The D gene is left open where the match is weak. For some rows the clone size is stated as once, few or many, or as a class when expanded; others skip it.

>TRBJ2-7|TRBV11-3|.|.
TGTGCCAGCAGCTTTTTCCAGGGAAGCTACGAGCAGTACTTC
CASSFFQGSYEQYF
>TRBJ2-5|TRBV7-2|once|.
TGTGCCAGCAGCTTTGGGTCCCGAGGAGAGACCCAGTACTTC
CASSFGSRGETQYF
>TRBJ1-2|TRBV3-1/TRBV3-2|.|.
TGTGCCAGCAGCCGGGCTCCCTATGGCTACACCTTC
CASSRAPYGYTF
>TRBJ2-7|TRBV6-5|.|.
TGTGCCAGCAGATACCTCCGGGACAACTCCTACGAGCAGTACTTC
CASRYLRDNSYEQYF
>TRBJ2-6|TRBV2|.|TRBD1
TGTGCCAGCAACCCGGGACAGTACAGCTCTGGGGCCAACGTCCTGACTTTC
CASNPGQYSSGANVLTF
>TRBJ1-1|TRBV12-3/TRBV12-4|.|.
TGTGCCAGCATATCGGTGAACACTGAAGCTTTCTTT
CASISVNTEAFF
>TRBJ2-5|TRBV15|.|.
TGTGCCACCAGCAGCTCAGGGGTGAGGGAGACCCAGTACTTC
CATSSSGVRETQYF
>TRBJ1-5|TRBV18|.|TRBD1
TGTGCCAGCTCACCGGGACAGTTCAATCAGCCCCAGCATTTT
CASSPGQFNQPQHF
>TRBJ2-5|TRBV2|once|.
TGTGCACCTGGCCGGCAGGGGCATCTCAATCAAGAGACCCAGTACTTC
CAPGRQGHLNQETQYF
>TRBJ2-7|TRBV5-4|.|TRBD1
TGTGCCAGCAGCCCCACCCTAGGACAGGGGGCACGGGAGCAGTACTTC
CASSPTLGQGAREQYF
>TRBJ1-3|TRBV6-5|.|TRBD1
TGTGCCAGCATCGACAGGGTGTACGGAAACACCATATATTTT
CASIDRVYGNTIYF
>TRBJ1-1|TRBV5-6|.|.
TGTGCCAGCAGCTTGGCACGGTTGGGGAGCGGTGAAGCTTTCTTT
CASSLARLGSGEAFF
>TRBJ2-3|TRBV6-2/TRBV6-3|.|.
TGTGCCAGCAGTTTGGCAGCGGAAGCCCCCACAGATACGCAGTATTTT
CASSLAAEAPTDTQYF
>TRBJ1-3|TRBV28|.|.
TGTGCCAGCAGTTTTTTCACAGCTTCTGGAAACACCATATATTTT
CASSFFTASGNTIYF
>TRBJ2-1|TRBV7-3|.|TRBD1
TGTGCCAGCAGCTTTCCCGGACAGGGTCGGCAGTTCTTC
CASSFPGQGRQFF
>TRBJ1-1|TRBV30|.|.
TGTGCCTTGGGGAGGCAGGGATTCGCTGAAGCTTTCTTT
CALGRQGFAEAFF
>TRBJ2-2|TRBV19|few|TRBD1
TGTGCCAGTAGTGTCGGACAGGGGGCGGTCGGGGAGCTGTTTTTT
CASSVGQGAVGELFF
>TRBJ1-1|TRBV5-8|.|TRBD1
TGTGCCAGCAGCCCGGGGACAGGGGGAATGGAACGAACTGAAGCTTTCTTT
CASSPGTGGMERTEAFF
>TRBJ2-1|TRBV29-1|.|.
TGCAGCGTTGAAAAAGACCAACAGTTGGAGCAGTTCTTC
CSVEKDQQLEQFF
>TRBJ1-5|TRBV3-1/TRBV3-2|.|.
TGTGCCAGCAGCCAAGATAACAGGGCGGGCAATCAGCCCCAGCATTTT
CASSQDNRAGNQPQHF
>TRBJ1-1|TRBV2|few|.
TGTGCCAGCAGCCCACAGGGAGGGAGCACTGAAGCTTTCTTT
CASSPQGGSTEAFF
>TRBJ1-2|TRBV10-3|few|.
TGTGCCATCAGCGCGGACAGCGTCCGCTACACCTTC
CAISADSVRYTF
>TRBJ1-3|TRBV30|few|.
TGTGCCTGGGTCCGGAGCTCTGGAAACACCATATATTTT
CAWVRSSGNTIYF
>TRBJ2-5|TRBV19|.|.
TGTGCCAGTAGTTTCAACAGGGTGCGGGAGACCCAGTACTTC
CASSFNRVRETQYF
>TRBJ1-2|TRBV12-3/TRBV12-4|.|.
TGTGCCAGCAGCCCCGGGGTCTATGGCTACACCTTC
CASSPGVYGYTF